This TCR beta chain came from a study of cytomegalovirus exposure and HLA in healthy donors (dated 2017 in TCRdb). With regard to the full study: According to an earlier analysis of 450 to 650 of the donors, roughly 180 million T cells yielded some 110 million unique TCR beta sequences and 250 to 350 Gb of sequence data. Approximately 300 gigabases of sequencing data and around 90 million unique TCR sequences made up an early release that covered some 640 HLA-typed donors. The genetic ancestry cluster associated with self-reported Caucasian donors included approximately 85% of the approximately 430 genotyped donors. The study was designed to test whether signatures of past pathogen exposure could be identified by cataloging public T cell receptors. The study profiled the T cell repertoires of hundreds of subjects by immunosequencing and related them to cytomegalovirus serostatus. In addition to the first cohort of roughly 670 subjects, a separate validation cohort of 130 or so different subjects was used. To predict cytomegalovirus infection status, the study brought together high-throughput TCR immunosequencing, statistical association of individual TCRs with disease status, and machine learning. To study patterns of TCR occurrence, a later analysis re-analyzed previously published TCR beta repertoires from 550 to 800 donors and added high-resolution HLA genotyping. In the later analysis, no new phenotypic data were used to find candidate immune exposures; instead, reliance was placed on TCR beta sequences and their occurrence across donors. An earlier analysis of 587 of the donors applied high-throughput TCR beta sequencing to assess whether each TCR beta V gene segment acted as functional or pseudogenic. Donor age, sex, ethnicity and CMV serostatus were compiled alongside the repertoire data. A later genetic analysis took genome-wide SNP genotypes for about three fifths of the roughly 670 donors and used that subset as a discovery cohort. Every discovery cohort repertoire had been produced on one sequencing platform. Class I and class II HLA loci were covered by the typing at four-digit resolution. Typing coverage differed by locus: A, B, C, DRB1 and DQB1 were typed in roughly 629-630 donors, DQA1 in approximately 520, DPA1 in 606, and DPB1 in 472. Roughly 5 DR-DQ haplotypes were handled as single units for association and clustering, since linkage in the cohort was strong. Among 398 genotyped donors of the cohort, an average of about 240,000 unique TCR beta nucleotide sequences were sequenced per donor, roughly 20% of them non-productive. On the study overall, not on this receptor specifically: The study listed 164 TCR beta chains as associated with cytomegalovirus. Because counts were too low, seventeen rarely observed V segments, including chromosome 9 orphons, were left out of the earlier analysis of several hundred of the donors. Because HLA typing was missing for some donors at each locus, association tests included only the typed subset. In both the original and validation cohorts, the classifier was reported to diagnose cytomegalovirus status with high specificity and sensitivity. Most TCR sequences were observed very rarely across donors, whereas some public TCRs were present in many individuals. According to a later analysis, TCR association rates differed among HLA loci, with DRB1 alleles showing the most associated TCRs and HLA-C alleles showing the fewest. According to a later analysis, parvovirus B19, influenza, CMV and Epstein-Barr virus appeared linked to several top co-occurrence clusters. The cohort was sequenced for TCR beta chains only, and without alpha or paired-chain data the features that could be detected were limited. Immune exposure information for the cohort was limited to CMV serostatus. The authors suggested that the approach could potentially be generalized to other disease states and immunological phenotypes. Roughly uniform sequencing depth across donors was assumed in presence/absence analyses, although this assumption may not hold. A later analysis associated about 18,000 TCR beta sequences with specific HLA alleles at a false discovery rate of 0.05. A later genetic analysis associated a missense DCLRE1C variant with V-gene and J-gene trimming of TCR beta chains, and an independent cohort replicated the association. Linkage disequilibrium might explain the correlated functional status among segregating V segments, but an unknown experimental factor could not be ruled out. Some IMGT-functional V segments, including TRBV6-2 and TRBV6-3, could not be distinguished by the 87-base-pair reads and were therefore excluded. Compared with the approximately 600-donor mean, donors in an Asian-associated ancestry cluster had fewer N-insertions in productive TCRs, according to a later genetic analysis. A later analysis found that HLA-associated TCR beta chains were more clonally expanded and had lower generation probabilities than equally common non-associated chains. According to a later analysis, most CMV-associated TCR beta chains appeared to be HLA-restricted, and the HLA associations seemed to be driven largely by CMV exposure. A further reported finding was that TCR beta sequences accurately predicted the HLA-A and HLA-B alleles for most subjects in the first cohort. In an earlier analysis of around 600 of the donors, most TCR beta V segments were observed in productive rearrangements about 90% or about 30% of the time, broadly matching IMGT annotations. In vitro tests confirmed that three of the cytomegalovirus-associated TCR beta chains recognize cytomegalovirus antigens. A cluster of highly shared sequence variants was judged likely to represent a technical artifact of the sequencing pipeline. Strong co-occurrence of HLA alleles, especially DR and DQ, made assigning TCR associations to individual alleles difficult.

The cohort consisted of 666 healthy bone marrow donors. Cohort members were all nominally healthy when sampled, although unrecorded immune exposures were likely present. The donor was CMV seronegative and was included in the group of a few hundred seronegative cohort members. Every donor gave a peripheral blood sample, and the peripheral blood mononuclear cells from that sample were used for TCR beta sequencing. The Qiagen DNeasy Blood Extraction Kit was used to extract genomic DNA from the blood cell samples. A remark on this clone: Its antigen specificity is not known. No much larger clone is present one base from it, and per-base qualities are unavailable.

The library was made by the immunoSEQ multiplex PCR assay. A mixture of 60 forward primers for TCR Vbeta segments and 13 reverse primers for TCR Jbeta segments was used in the multiplex PCR. The CDR3 region of rearranged TCR beta genes was amplified from genomic DNA with a multiplex PCR assay. On the Illumina HiSeq System, the amplified TCR beta libraries were sequenced as 87-base-pair reads. Under the source paper's analysis protocol: A later analysis tallied around 80 million unique TCR beta chains across the 600 to 700 repertoires, and some 10 million of those chains were shared by two or more donors. A nearest-neighbor algorithm error-corrected the raw reads and collapsed the reads into unique sequences, merging closely related sequences to remove PCR and sequencing errors. V, D and J gene segments were assigned by aligning CDR3 sequences to IMGT reference sequences. For a sequence to be retained, a match of at least six nucleotides to both a V gene segment and a J gene segment was required. A rearrangement counted as productive if the CDR3 had no stop codons and remained in frame with V and J, and every other rearrangement counted as non-productive. CDR3 was defined according to IMGT convention as the region running from the second conserved V-encoded cysteine to the conserved J-encoded phenylalanine. In an earlier analysis of around 640 of the donors, sequences lacking an unambiguous match to a single V gene segment were excluded. An earlier analysis of fewer than 650 of the donors classified V segments as functional when productive rearrangements were above 56.7% and as segregating when the standard deviation between donors was above 5%. A statistical classification framework was developed to diagnose cytomegalovirus status using the catalog of TCR beta chain sequences. In a later analysis, V and J genes were assigned by comparing TCR nucleotide sequences against IMGT/GENE-DB human TR gene sequences. The TCRdist pipeline was used in a later analysis to assign CDR3 sequences and most-parsimonious VDJ recombination scenarios. In a later analysis, each TCR beta chain was defined by its CDR3 amino acid sequence together with its V-gene family, and reads without a unique V-gene family were excluded. To address suspected cross-contamination and a sequencing artifact, a later analysis removed 450 to 700 highly shared, low-generation-probability nucleotide sequences. In a later analysis, a clonal expansion index for each public chain was calculated from normalized within-repertoire ranks of inferred template counts. A later analysis computed generation probabilities with a VDJ recombination model fitted to out-of-frame rearrangements, and checked the results against IGoR. A later analysis scored TCR-TCR, TCR-HLA and TCR-CMV co-occurrence with hypergeometric tests, applying a repertoire-size bias correction to TCR pairs. A later analysis estimated false discovery rates by permuting HLA or CMV assignments 20 times. In a later analysis, co-occurring TCRs were grouped using DBSCAN, and TCRdist sequence similarity was added for clustering within HLA-allele-positive subsets. Repertoires with fewer than 30,000 or more than 120,000 public chains were left out of co-occurrence clustering, as were about five repertoires with anomalous nucleotide sharing. What TCRdb holds here is the immuneACCESS table cut down to in-frame rearrangements. Part of the clones is not present; checked against another copy, under half of the missing clones reflect an unresolved V gene, and the others are unexplained. From that table come the V and J calls and clone size; the DNA was used to work out D and trimming. The sample records about 140,000 clones, approximately 83% of which are singletons. Of the sample, more than 2.5% falls within the top ten clones.

CDR1 and CDR2, looked up from the germline V gene, are SGHAT and FQNNGV. At the junction V is shortened by 6 bases and J by 0 bases, with 9 bases in between. The CDR3 spans 14 residues, from the cysteine through the phenylalanine. Only the CDR3 DNA is retained, 42 bases long and in frame from the first base. The rearrangement combines TRBV11-2 with TRBJ2-4; there is no confident call for the D gene. The clonotype comes from a male donor in good health and CMV-seronegative. The specimen was PBMCs. The nucleotide sequence is TGTGCCAGCAGTTCGCGGCTAGCCAAAAACATTCAGTACTTC. Its translation reads: CASSSRLAKNIQYF. Here the CDR3 is joined to the reference TRBV11-2 and TRBJ2-4 genes, and the full variable domain is: EAGVAQSPRYKIIEKRQSVAFWCNPISGHATLYWYQQILGQGPKLLIQFQNNGVVDDSQLPKDRFSAERLKGVDSTLKIQPAKLEDSAVYLCASSSRLAKNIQYFGAGTRLSVL.